This T cell receptor beta chain appears in the sequencing data of a study of blood T cell repertoires in COVID-19. For the study at large: COVID-19 samples from acute and convalescent phases originated in the United States, Italy and Spain. In each case, the material was cDNA or gDNA derived from T cells, B-cell-depleted T cells, or PBMCs.

Authors' methods: The authors estimated nucleated cell counts from reference gene primer amplification. The data were produced by immunoSEQ multiplex PCR, yet TCRdb's version contains in-frame clones alone and is incomplete. The V and J calls and the clone size are those of that table, but D and trimming were determined from the DNA. The repertoire consists of 350,000 to 400,000 clones, with roughly 90% occurring once and the leading ten covering around 3%. During active infection, Seattle patients enrolled and were then monitored through disease. Per the germline V gene, CDR1 is SGHDN and CDR2 is FVKESK. J was trimmed by 3 bases and V by 5 bases; bases with no gene match: 2. This CDR3 region has 14 residues.

This sequence was found in a woman aged 25 to 39 with COVID-19, enrolled during active disease. What was sequenced was peripheral blood. This sequence joins TRBV14 and TRBJ2-5, with 11 bases that match TRBD1. The CDR3 reads CASSGQGAKETQYF. CDR3 DNA sequence: TGTGCCAGCAGCGGACAGGGGGCGAAAGAGACCCAGTACTTC.